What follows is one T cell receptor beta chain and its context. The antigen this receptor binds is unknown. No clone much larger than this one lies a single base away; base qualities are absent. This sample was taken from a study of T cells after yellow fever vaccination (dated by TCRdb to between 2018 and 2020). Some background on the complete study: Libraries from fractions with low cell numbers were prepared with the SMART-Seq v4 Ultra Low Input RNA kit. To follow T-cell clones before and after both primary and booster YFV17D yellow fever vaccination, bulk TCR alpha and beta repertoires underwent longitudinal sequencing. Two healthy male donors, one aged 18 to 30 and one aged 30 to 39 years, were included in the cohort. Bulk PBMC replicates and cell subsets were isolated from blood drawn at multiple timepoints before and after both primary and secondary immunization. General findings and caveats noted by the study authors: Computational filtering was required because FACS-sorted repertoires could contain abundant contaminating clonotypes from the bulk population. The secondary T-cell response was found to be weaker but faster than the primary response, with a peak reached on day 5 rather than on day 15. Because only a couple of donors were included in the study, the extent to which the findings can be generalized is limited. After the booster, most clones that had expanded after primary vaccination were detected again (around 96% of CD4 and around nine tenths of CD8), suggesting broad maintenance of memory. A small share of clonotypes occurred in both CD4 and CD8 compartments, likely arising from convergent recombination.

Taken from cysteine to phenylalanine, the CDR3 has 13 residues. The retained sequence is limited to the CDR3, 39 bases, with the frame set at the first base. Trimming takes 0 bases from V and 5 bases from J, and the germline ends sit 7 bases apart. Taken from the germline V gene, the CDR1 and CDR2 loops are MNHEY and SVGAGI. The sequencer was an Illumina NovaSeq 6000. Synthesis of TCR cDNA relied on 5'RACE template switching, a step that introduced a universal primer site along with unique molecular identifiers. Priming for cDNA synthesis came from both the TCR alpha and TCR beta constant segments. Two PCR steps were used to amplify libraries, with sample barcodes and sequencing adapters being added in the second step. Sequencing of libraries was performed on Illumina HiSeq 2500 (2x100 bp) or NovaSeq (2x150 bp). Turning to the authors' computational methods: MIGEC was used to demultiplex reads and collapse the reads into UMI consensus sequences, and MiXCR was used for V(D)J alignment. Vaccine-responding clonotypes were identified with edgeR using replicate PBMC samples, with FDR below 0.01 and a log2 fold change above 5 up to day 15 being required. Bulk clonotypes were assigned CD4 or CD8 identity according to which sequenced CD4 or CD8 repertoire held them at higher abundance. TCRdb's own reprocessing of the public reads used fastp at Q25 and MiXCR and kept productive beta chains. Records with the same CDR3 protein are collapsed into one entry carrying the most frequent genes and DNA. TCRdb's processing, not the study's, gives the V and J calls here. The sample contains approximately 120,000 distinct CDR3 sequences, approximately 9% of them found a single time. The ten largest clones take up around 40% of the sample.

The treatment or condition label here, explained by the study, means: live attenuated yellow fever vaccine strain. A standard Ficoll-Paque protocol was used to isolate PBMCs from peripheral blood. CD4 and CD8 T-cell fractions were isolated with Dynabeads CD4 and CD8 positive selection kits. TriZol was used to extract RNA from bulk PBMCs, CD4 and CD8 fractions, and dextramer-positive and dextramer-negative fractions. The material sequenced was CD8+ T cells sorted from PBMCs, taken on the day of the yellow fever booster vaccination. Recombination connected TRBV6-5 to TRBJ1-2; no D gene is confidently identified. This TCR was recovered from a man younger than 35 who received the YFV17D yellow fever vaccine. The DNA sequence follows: TGTGCCAGCAGTTACTCTGGGGAATATGGCTACACCTTC. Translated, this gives CASSYSGEYGYTF.